These 14 T cell receptor beta chains were sequenced from one sample in a study of blood T cell repertoires in COVID-19 (dated by TCRdb to about 2020). The receptor library was made with the immunoSEQ multiplex PCR assay. This immuneACCESS table, as held by TCRdb, lists in-frame sequences with V and J called but not all clones. Of the missing ones, under half trace to an unresolved V gene in checked studies; the others have no known cause. Here the sample has around 300,000 clones; 85% to 90% occur a single time. Jointly, the top ten make up under 3.5% of the sample. Source material: peripheral blood. All receptors derive from a woman aged 25 to 39 with COVID-19, enrolled during active disease.

V gene TRBV19 combines with J gene TRBJ2-7; 9 bases agree with TRBD2. Germline CDR1 LNHDA, CDR2 SQIVND (reference sequence). The CDR3 consists of 16 residues. With V trimmed by 5 bases and J by 7 bases, 15 bases remained unmatched. The CDR3 protein is CASSATPTSGLGEQYF. In nucleotides, the CDR3 is TGTGCCAGTAGTGCAACCCCGACTAGCGGCCTGGGAGAGCAGTACTTC.

V usage is TRBV24-1 and J usage is TRBJ2-1; D possibly corresponds to TRBD1 (5 bases). Germline V gene data show CDR1 as KGHDR and CDR2 as SFDVKD. V lost 4 bases and J lost 4, with 16 bases in between. This CDR3 spans 16 amino acids. CDR3 protein: CATSESGSGIYNEQFF. CDR3 nucleotides: TGTGCCACCAGTGAATCAGGGTCAGGCATATACAATGAGCAGTTCTTC.

The chain employs TRBV5-1 and TRBJ1-2, with D perhaps TRBD1 (6 bases). Germline loops: CDR1 SGHRS, CDR2 YFSETQ. Trimming took 0 bases from V and 10 from J, leaving 16 bases between them. The CDR3 loop spans 14 amino acids. The CDR3 protein is CASSLEGGALYYTF. CDR3 sequence (DNA): TGCGCCAGCAGCTTGGAAGGGGGGGCCCTTTACTACACCTTC.

The rearrangement joins TRBV6-5 to TRBJ2-5; 11 positions match TRBD2. CDR3 length: 14 amino acids. Germline assignment: CDR1 MNHEY and CDR2 SVGAGI. The V segment lost 6 bases and the J segment 3 bases; nucleotides outside the gene matches: 3. The CDR3 DNA reads TGTGCCAGCAGGCCGGGACTAGCGGAAGAGACCCAGTACTTC. It codes for CASRPGLAEETQYF.

In DNA, the CDR3 is TGTGCCAGCAGGACTAGCGGGCTCAATGAGCAGTTCTTC. This gives the protein CASRTSGLNEQFF. The chain has TRBV6-5 and TRBJ2-1, with 10 bases identical to TRBD2. The CDR3 runs 13 residues. Germline-derived CDR1 and CDR2 are MNHEY and SVGAGI. V trimming: 6 bases; J trimming: 6 bases; junction bases outside the gene matches: 2.

The chain combines TRBV2 with TRBJ2-5, with 12 bases that match TRBD2. In germline, CDR1 is SNHLY, CDR2 FYNNEI. After removal of 5 bases from V and 4 bases from J, the junction contained 5 bases not matched to a gene. The CDR3 is 15 residues long. The CDR3 DNA follows: TGTGCCAGCAGTCGGACTAGCGGGAATGGAGAGACCCAGTACTTC. Its translation: CASSRTSGNGETQYF.

The chain joins TRBV5-1 to TRBJ1-1, with a weak D call TRBD1 (6 bases). Germline V lookup: CDR1 SGHRS, CDR2 YFSETQ. Trimming removed 4 bases from V and 3 bases from J, with 16 bases in between. The CDR3 sequence is 15 residues long. The CDR3 nucleotides read TGCGCCAGCAGCCCCCTAGGGGGTCAGGACACTGAAGCTTTCTTT. It translates to CASSPLGGQDTEAFF.

The V call is TRBV5-1, the J call TRBJ2-1, with 11 bases aligning to TRBD2. The J segment lost 2 bases and the V segment lost 4 bases, leaving 2 bases of the junction unmatched. Germline CDR1 reads SGHRS; CDR2 reads YFSETQ. The CDR3 runs to 15 residues. For the CDR3, the DNA is TGCGCCAGCAGCGCGGGACTAGCGGCCTACAATGAGCAGTTCTTC. This gives the protein CASSAGLAAYNEQFF.

About this clone itself: The same CDR3 also results from other DNA sequences found in this sample. The chain is built from TRBV27 and TRBJ2-7; the match to TRBD2 covers 9 bases. Germline V gene sequence: CDR1 MNHEY, CDR2 SMNVEV (reference sequence). V lost 2 bases to trimming and J lost 2 bases; unmatched junction nucleotides: 4. This CDR3 is 15 amino acids long. CDR3 DNA sequence: TGTGCCAGCAGTTTAAGTCCTAGCGGGACCTACGAGCAGTACTTC. This sequence encodes CASSLSPSGTYEQYF.

This clone was seen a few times. This chain joins TRBV6-5 and TRBJ1-1, with D unclear. The germline V gene has CDR1 MNHEY and CDR2 SVGAGI. Between the trimmed V and J ends, which lost 3 bases and 1 base, there was a span of 12 bases. The CDR3 runs 15 residues. The CDR3 loop is CASSYIPSGNTEAFF. In nucleotides, the CDR3 is TGTGCCAGCAGTTATATACCCTCGGGGAACACTGAAGCTTTCTTT.

A single count supports this clone. The chain employs TRBV19 and TRBJ1-5, with 11 bases that match TRBD1. Trimming removed 6 bases from V and 2 bases from J; junction bases left unmatched: 6. Looked up from germline, CDR1 is LNHDA and CDR2 is SQIVND (reference sequence). CDR3 length: 16 amino acids. The CDR3 here is CASSLRTGGGNQPQHF. DNA of the CDR3: TGTGCCAGTAGCCTTCGGACAGGGGGCGGCAATCAGCCCCAGCATTTT.

V and J are TRBV10-1 and TRBJ2-1, with 8 bases aligning to TRBD2. After removal of 0 bases from V and 7 bases from J, the junction contained 5 bases not matched to a gene. This CDR3 is 15 amino acids long. The V gene's germline CDR1 is WNHNN and CDR2 SYGVQD (reference sequence). CDR3 bases: TGCGCCAGCAGTGAGTCCGGACTAGCTGGGAATGAGCAGTTCTTC. The encoded protein is CASSESGLAGNEQFF.

This chain uses TRBV27 with TRBJ1-4; tentative D call: TRBD1 (6 bases). The germline CDR1 and CDR2 sequences are MNHEY and SMNVEV (reference sequence). This CDR3 has 16 amino acids. Trimming took off 4 bases at V and 2 bases at J, with 14 bases between the two ends. CDR3 sequence: CASSWGGGQTNEKLFF. The CDR3 DNA reads TGTGCCAGCAGTTGGGGAGGGGGGCAGACTAATGAAAAACTGTTTTTT.

V is TRBV9 and J is TRBJ2-7, with 7 bases aligning to TRBD2. CDR3 length: 16 residues. The ends lost 1 base at V and 2 bases at J; junction bases unmatched: 9. Germline V gene data show CDR1 as SGDLS and CDR2 as YYNGEE. This chain's CDR3 is CASSVSGTLSTYEQYF. The CDR3, as DNA: TGTGCCAGCAGCGTAAGCGGGACTCTGTCTACCTACGAGCAGTACTTC. The full variable domain, its missing parts supplied by reference TRBV9 and TRBJ2-7, is DSGVTQTPKHLITATGQRVTLRCSPRSGDLSVYWYQQSLDQGLQFLIQYYNGEERAKGNILERFSAQQFPDLHSELNLSSLELGDSALYFCASSVSGTLSTYEQYFGPGTRLTVT.